This paragraph covers one TCR beta chain sequence. Its matching antigen is unknown. This table comes from immunoSEQ multiplex PCR, and its TCRdb copy is limited to in-frame clones, with some not included. The sample lists about 97,000 clones, 90% to 95% seen once, with less than 4% in the top ten. The CDR3 spans 14 residues. Between the trimmed V and J ends, which lost 4 bases and 4 bases, there was a span of 10 bases. CDR1 is SGHTA, CDR2 FQGTGA, per germline. Surgery without prior neoadjuvant therapy was the treatment of the selected pancreatic ductal adenocarcinoma patients. These data originate in a study of T cells in pancreatic ductal adenocarcinoma. Study-wide findings and caveats: The resected cohort was biased toward the minority with early-stage disease.

The rearrangement joins TRBV7-3 to TRBJ2-2; weak D call: TRBD2 (5 bases). This clonotype originated in a human donor with pancreatic ductal adenocarcinoma. The sample consisted of PBMCs. CDR3 bases: TGTGCCAGCAGCTCGCGGGCCTTCACCGGGGAGCTGTTTTTT. Encoded protein: CASSSRAFTGELFF.